These 9 T cell receptor beta chains share one sample of origin, sequenced in a study of cytomegalovirus exposure and HLA in healthy donors. The PCR employed 60 Vbeta primers together with 13 Jbeta primers. Only in-frame clones appear in the TCRdb table, and some are missing; sequencing was by immunoSEQ multiplex PCR. The repertoire holds approximately 120,000 clones, with over 65% as singletons. Sequencing used PBMCs. These receptors all come from a man in his forties or fifties in good health and CMV-seronegative.

The rearrangement joins TRBV7-8 to TRBJ1-1, with D possibly matching TRBD1 (6 bases). V dropped 3 bases and J dropped 4 bases, with 12 bases sitting between them. In germline, CDR1 is SGHVS, CDR2 FQNEAQ. This CDR3 has 14 amino acids. The CDR3 coding sequence is TGTGCCAGCAGCTTTCACGGACAGAGCACTGAAGCTTTCTTT. Translation gives CASSFHGQSTEAFF.

The V gene is TRBV15, the J gene TRBJ1-5; tentative D call: TRBD1 (6 bases). With 1 base removed from V and 0 bases from J, the gap between germline ends came to 7 bases. The CDR3 runs to 15 residues. The germline V gene encodes CDR1 LNHNV and CDR2 YYDKDF (reference sequence). CDR3 loop: CATSRGQDSNQPQHF. CDR3 sequence (DNA): TGTGCCACCAGCAGAGGACAGGATAGCAATCAGCCCCAGCATTTT.

The CDR3 sequence: CASSLGVFAQYF. The DNA of the CDR3 is TGTGCCAGTAGCTTAGGGGTCTTTGCGCAGTATTTT. J is TRBJ2-3 and V is TRBV19; the D gene is possibly TRBD1 (5 bases). Germline-derived CDR1 and CDR2 are LNHDA and SQIVND (reference sequence). With 6 bases removed from V and 10 bases from J, the gap between germline ends came to 14 bases. The CDR3 loop spans 12 amino acids. Full variable domain (remainder filled in from reference TRBV19 and TRBJ2-3): DGGITQSPKYLFRKEGQNVTLSCEQNLNHDAMYWYRQDPGQGLRLIYYSQIVNDFQKGDIAEGYSVSREKKESFPLTVTSAQKNPTAFYLCASSLGVFAQYFGPGTRLTVL.

J is TRBJ1-1 and V is TRBV7-8; D is perhaps TRBD1 (5 bases). Trimming shortened V by 11 bases and J by 1 base, and 8 bases separated the two germline ends. Germline assignment: CDR1 SGHVS and CDR2 FQNEAQ. The CDR3 covers 11 residues. The CDR3 loop reads CAVTENTEAFF. The CDR3 DNA sequence: TGTGCCGTGACAGAGAACACTGAAGCTTTCTTT.

The chain has TRBV7-8 and TRBJ2-5, with TRBD2 as a possible D gene (7 bases). The germline V gene has CDR1 SGHVS and CDR2 FQNEAQ. V was pared by 4 bases and J by 7 bases, with 19 bases between. The CDR3 consists of 15 residues. The CDR3, as DNA: TGTGCCAGCAGCTCGTCCCTGGGGGAGGGGGGGACCCAGTACTTC. This translates into CASSSSLGEGGTQYF.

The chain employs TRBV11-1 and TRBJ2-3; TRBD2 aligns across 7 bases. The CDR3 runs to 16 residues. The ends lost 2 bases at V and 7 bases at J; junction bases unmatched: 12. The germline CDR1 and CDR2 sequences are SGHAT and FQDESV (reference sequence). CDR3 in amino acids: CASSLSPAGTGNTQYF. Written as DNA, the CDR3 is TGTGCCAGCAGCTTATCGCCAGCGGGGACCGGAAATACGCAGTATTTT.

The chain's CDR3 is CASSLEGANTEAFF. The CDR3 region has the DNA TGTGCCAGCAGCTTGGAGGGGGCGAACACTGAAGCTTTCTTT. The gene calls are TRBV7-9 and TRBJ1-1; 7 nucleotides line up with TRBD1. The CDR3 runs 14 residues. The germline V gene encodes CDR1 SEHNR and CDR2 FQNEAQ (reference sequence). V gave up 3 bases and J gave up 1 base; unmatched junction bases: 2.

This clone was seen once. The junction does not match germline at one end; this may be a read error. V is TRBV7-9 and J is TRBJ2-7; no clear D gene. From germline, CDR1 is SEHNR and CDR2 FQNEAQ (reference sequence). The CDR3 is 13 residues long. The CDR3 loop reads CSSSLREAYEQYF. The DNA for the CDR3 is TGTTCCAGCAGCTTAAGAGAGGCCTACGAGCAGTACTTC.

The CDR3 protein is CASSIDGRETQYF. The DNA for the CDR3 is TGTGCCAGCAGTATTGACGGGAGGGAGACCCAGTACTTC. The rearrangement joins TRBV28 to TRBJ2-5, with TRBD2 matching over 7 bases. V trimming: 5 bases; J trimming: 5 bases; junction bases outside the gene matches: 5. Germline V lookup: CDR1 MDHEN, CDR2 SYDVKM. The CDR3 loop spans 13 amino acids. Together with reference TRBV28 and TRBJ2-5, the CDR3 gives the full variable domain: DVKVTQSSRYLVKRTGEKVFLECVQDMDHENMFWYRQDPGLGLRLIYFSYDVKMKEKGDIPEGYSVSREKKERFSLILESASTNQTSMYLCASSIDGRETQYFGPGTRLLVL.